A single sample is the source of the 5 T cell receptor beta chains below, sequenced in a study of Ad26.COV2.S vaccination and SARS-CoV-2 variants. TCRdb keeps only in-frame clones here, not all; method: immunoSEQ multiplex PCR. The sample contains approximately 90,000 clones, more than 65% of which appear only once. This specimen consisted of peripheral blood, obtained after recovery from COVID-19. The receptors here all came from a human donor who had recovered from COVID-19.

This sequence joins TRBV10-3 and TRBJ2-2, with D possibly matching TRBD2 (6 bases). CDR3 size: 15 residues. CDR1 and CDR2 (germline): ENHRY, SYGVKD. Deletions cut 5 bases from V and 5 bases from J, with 15 bases between. CDR3 DNA: TGTGCCATCAGTCAACGGGAGTCAGGGACCGGGGAGCTGTTTTTT. Translating it yields CAISQRESGTGELFF.

The J gene is TRBJ2-5, the V gene TRBV25-1; D call uncertain. Trimming shortened V by 5 bases and J by 2 bases, and 12 bases separated the two germline ends. The CDR3 has 14 residues. The germline CDR1 and CDR2 sequences are MGHDK and SYGVNS. The CDR3 reads CASSFSHGQETQYF. As DNA, the CDR3 is TGTGCCAGCAGTTTCTCCCACGGGCAAGAGACCCAGTACTTC.

V is TRBV2 and J is TRBJ2-2; D unclear. The CDR3 is made up of 13 amino acids. The ends were cut back, 2 bases at V and 6 bases at J, with 7 bases in the middle. CDR1 is SNHLY and CDR2 is FYNNEI in the germline V gene. CDR3 coding DNA: TGTGCCAGCAGTGAAACGGCCGCCGGGGAGCTGTTTTTT. Its protein product is CASSETAAGELFF. The full variable domain, rest sourced from reference TRBV2 and TRBJ2-2, is EPEVTQTPSHQVTQMGQEVILRCVPISNHLYFYWYRQILGQKVEFLVSFYNNEISEKSEIFDDQFSVERPDGSNFTLKIRSTKLEDSAMYFCASSETAAGELFFGEGSRLTVL.

This clone has only one observation. V is TRBV28 and J is TRBJ2-2, with TRBD1 matching 8 bases. CDR1 is MDHEN, CDR2 SYDVKM, per germline. This CDR3 is built from 16 residues. The V and J ends lost 4 bases and 6 bases, in that order; junction bases with no gene match: 10. CDR3 sequence reads: CASSSEYRGYSGELFF. The CDR3 DNA reads as TGTGCCAGCAGTTCCGAGTACAGGGGGTATTCCGGGGAGCTGTTTTTT.

This clone has only a few counts. J is TRBJ1-1 and V is TRBV5-4, with 11 positions matching TRBD1. Unmatched junction bases numbered 7, after V lost 3 bases and J lost 3 bases. This CDR3 is 16 amino acids long. Germline V gene sequence: CDR1 SGHNT, CDR2 YYREEE (reference sequence). This CDR3 reads CASSSGQGASDTEAFF. The CDR3 nucleotides read TGTGCCAGCAGCTCCGGACAGGGGGCTAGCGACACTGAAGCTTTCTTT.